The 25 T cell receptor beta chains given below trace back to one sample, sequenced in a study. TCRdb reprocessed the RT-PCR reads with MiXCR, giving one entry per CDR3 protein. Of around 700,000 distinct CDR3 sequences listed, more than 13% are singletons. Sequenced input: memory CD4+ T cells from blood. These receptors were collected from a female donor in good health, serving as a healthy control.

This clonotype was counted only a few times. The chain is built from TRBV24-1 and TRBJ2-1; 7 bases align to TRBD2. After removal of 4 bases from V and 6 bases from J, the junction contained 5 bases not matched to a gene. The CDR3 covers 14 residues. The V gene's germline CDR1 is KGHDR and CDR2 SFDVKD. CDR3 loop: CATSESGTTNEQFF. CDR3 bases: TGTGCCACCAGTGAATCCGGGACTACCAATGAGCAGTTCTTC.

This clonotype was counted between two and nine times. The chain combines TRBV12-3 or TRBV12-4 with TRBJ2-1; 14 nucleotides line up with TRBD2. Trimming cost V 6 bases and J 2 bases; bases outside gene matches: 3. The length of the CDR3 is 16 residues. CDR3 DNA sequence: TGTGCCAGCAGCGAGACTAGCGGGGGGGCCTACAATGAGCAGTTCTTC. This translates into CASSETSGGAYNEQFF.

V gene TRBV11-2 combines with J gene TRBJ2-7; D might be TRBD1 (5 bases). Germline-derived CDR1 and CDR2 are SGHAT and FQNNGV. Trimming took 1 base from V and 7 from J, leaving 20 bases between them. The CDR3 runs 16 residues. The CDR3: CASSLGQGAIEWEQYF. In nucleotides, the CDR3 is TGTGCCAGCAGCTTAGGTCAGGGCGCGATAGAGTGGGAGCAGTACTTC.

J is TRBJ2-7 and V is TRBV30; tentative D call: TRBD2 (5 bases). CDR3 length: 12 amino acids. Trimming cost V 0 bases and J 9 bases, with 12 bases left between them. The germline CDR1 and CDR2 sequences are GTSNPN and SVGIG (reference sequence). The CDR3 protein is CAWSVTESGQYF. The CDR3 DNA reads TGTGCCTGGAGTGTAACAGAGAGCGGGCAGTACTTC.

V and J are TRBV7-9 and TRBJ2-7; 10 bases line up with TRBD2. CDR3 length equals 13 residues. The germline V gene has CDR1 SEHNR and CDR2 FQNEAQ (reference sequence). Trimming cost V 6 bases and J 5 bases; bases outside gene matches: 4. CDR3 DNA: TGTGCCAGCAGAACCGGGACTAGCGACGAGCAGTACTTC. Its translation: CASRTGTSDEQYF.

A few counts support this clonotype. V gene TRBV20-1 combines with J gene TRBJ2-5; 7 positions match TRBD2. The germline gives CDR1 DFQATT, CDR2 SNEGSKA (reference sequence). The V gene end was trimmed by 6 bases and the J gene end by 5 bases; junction bases not matched to a gene: 9. CDR3 size: 13 residues. CDR3 sequence (DNA): TGCAGTGCCATGGGGGGGGACGGGGAGACCCAGTACTTC. Amino acid sequence: CSAMGGDGETQYF.

The chain has TRBV20-1 and TRBJ2-2; TRBD2 matches 9 bases. The germline CDR1 and CDR2 sequences are DFQATT and SNEGSKA (reference sequence). The V gene end was trimmed by 4 bases and the J gene end by 6 bases; junction bases not matched to a gene: 3. This CDR3 has 13 residues. CDR3 protein: CSATSGTAGELFF. CDR3 DNA: TGCAGTGCTACTAGCGGGACTGCCGGGGAGCTGTTTTTT.

The rearrangement links TRBV27 to TRBJ2-5; D is perhaps TRBD2 (7 bases). The CDR3 extends over 14 amino acids. Germline assignment: CDR1 MNHEY and CDR2 SMNVEV (reference sequence). V dropped 6 bases and J dropped 0 bases, with 11 bases sitting between them. This CDR3 reads CASRKRDNQETQYF. CDR3 bases: TGTGCCAGCAGGAAGCGGGACAACCAAGAGACCCAGTACTTC.

This clonotype was detected only a few times. V is TRBV9 and J is TRBJ2-6; unclear D gene. The germline V and J ends were trimmed by 3 bases and 3 bases, with 7 bases remaining between them. There are 14 residues in the CDR3. Germline V gene lookup returns CDR1 SGDLS and CDR2 YYNGEE. CDR3 in DNA: TGTGCCAGCAGCGCTAGAAGTGGGGCCAACGTCCTGACTTTC. This translates into CASSARSGANVLTF.

This chain uses TRBV5-1 with TRBJ2-3, with a tentative D call TRBD2 (5 bases). CDR1 is SGHRS and CDR2 is YFSETQ in the germline V gene. The CDR3 contains 15 residues. Trimming stripped 0 bases from V and 0 bases from J, with 8 bases between. The CDR3 nucleotides read TGCGCCAGCAGCTTGGATAGGACTAGCACAGATACGCAGTATTTT. Amino acid sequence: CASSLDRTSTDTQYF.

The rearrangement links TRBV18 to TRBJ2-4, with 9 bases that match TRBD1. V dropped 0 bases and J dropped 0; count of bases not matched to a gene: 6. Per germline, CDR1 KGHSH and CDR2 LQKENI. The CDR3 is made up of 18 amino acids. CDR3 DNA: TGTGCCAGCTCACCACCGGGACAGGGATTCCTAGCCAAAAACATTCAGTACTTC. Amino acids: CASSPPGQGFLAKNIQYF. The full variable domain, completed using reference TRBV18 and TRBJ2-4, is NAGVMQNPRHLVRRRGQEARLRCSPMKGHSHVYWYRQLPEEGLKFMVYLQKENIIDESGMPKERFSAEFPKEGPSILRIQQVVRGDSAAYFCASSPPGQGFLAKNIQYFGAGTRLSVL.

This clonotype has just a few counts. The chain has TRBV6-6 and TRBJ1-2; D is perhaps TRBD1 (5 bases). The CDR3 has 13 residues. V lost 6 bases and J lost 4, with 12 bases in between. Germline lookup yields CDR1 MNHNY and CDR2 SVGAGI (reference sequence). The CDR3 here is CASSPGALYGYTF. The DNA of the CDR3 is TGTGCCAGCAGCCCCGGGGCGCTCTATGGCTACACCTTC.

This clonotype was observed a handful of times. The CDR3 nucleotides read TGTGCCAGCAGTCTTGAGGGGGCCCAGTCCACTGAAGCTTTCTTT. This translates into CASSLEGAQSTEAFF. The chain joins TRBV14 to TRBJ1-1; TRBD1 agrees at 7 bases. CDR1 and CDR2 (germline): SGHDN, FVKESK. This CDR3 contains 15 residues. The junction had 11 bases not matched to a gene; V was cut back by 6 bases and J by 4 bases.

The chain uses TRBV20-1 and TRBJ1-1; D perhaps matches TRBD1 (5 bases). The CDR3 has 17 residues. Trimming left V 0 bases short and J 1 base short, with 18 bases between. In germline, CDR1 is DFQATT, CDR2 SNEGSKA (reference sequence). The CDR3 sequence: CSARDRRLGAPNTEAFF. CDR3 nucleotide sequence: TGCAGTGCTAGAGATCGGCGGCTAGGGGCCCCGAACACTGAAGCTTTCTTT.

The V gene is TRBV5-1, the J gene TRBJ1-2, with TRBD1 identical over 7 bases. Germline CDR1 and CDR2: SGHRS and YFSETQ. Unmatched junction bases numbered 12, after V lost 4 bases and J lost 0 bases. The CDR3 has 17 residues. The CDR3 DNA reads TGCGCCAGCAGCAGGGGGGTCGGGACAGTCTCTAACTATGGCTACACCTTC. Translated, it gives CASSRGVGTVSNYGYTF.

The chain joins TRBV24-1 to TRBJ2-2; D may match TRBD1 or TRBD2 (5 bases each). The V end was cut by 3 bases, the J end by 0 bases, with 10 bases between. Germline V gene lookup returns CDR1 KGHDR and CDR2 SFDVKD. CDR3 length: 16 amino acids. In nucleotides, the CDR3 is TGTGCCACCAGTGATCGGGGCAGACCGAACACCGGGGAGCTGTTTTTT. This translates into CATSDRGRPNTGELFF.

This clonotype was found a few times. This chain joins TRBV5-1 and TRBJ2-3, with a possible D match to TRBD2 (5 bases). The CDR3 spans 14 residues. Per germline, CDR1 SGHRS and CDR2 YFSETQ. V was trimmed by 0 bases and J by 5 bases, leaving 10 bases between them. The CDR3 region is CASSLGGRVDTQYF. The CDR3 DNA follows: TGCGCCAGCAGCTTGGGAGGGCGGGTAGATACGCAGTATTTT. The whole variable domain, filled in from reference TRBV5-1 and TRBJ2-3, reads KAGVTQTPRYLIKTRGQQVTLSCSPISGHRSVSWYQQTPGQGLQFLFEYFSETQRNKGNFPGRFSGRQFSNSRSEMNVSTLELGDSALYLCASSLGGRVDTQYFGPGTRLTVL.

About this clonotype: A read error may produce the germline difference seen at one junction end. The chain is built from TRBV28 and TRBJ1-2, with a weak D call TRBD1 (5 bases). The CDR3 contains 13 residues. Germline CDR1 is MDHEN and CDR2 is SYDVKM. CDR3 bases: TGTGCCATCAGTGGGACGGGGCCCCGGGGCTACACCTTC. This encodes CAISGTGPRGYTF.

This clonotype was seen a few times. CDR3 residues: CSASRVAGATYNEQFF. The CDR3 DNA reads TGCAGTGCTAGCCGTGTAGCGGGAGCTACCTACAATGAGCAGTTCTTC. The chain employs TRBV20-1 and TRBJ2-1; TRBD2 agrees at 9 bases. Germline V CDR1 and CDR2: DFQATT, SNEGSKA (reference sequence). V lost 3 bases, J lost 2 bases, and 8 bases stayed unmatched. The CDR3 sequence is 16 residues long.

The chain is built from TRBV28 and TRBJ2-6; D not certain. This CDR3 spans 13 amino acids. Trimming cost V 5 bases and J 2 bases, with 4 bases left between them. Germline CDR1 MDHEN, CDR2 SYDVKM. This chain's CDR3 is CASSRAGANVLTF. The CDR3 bases are TGTGCCAGCAGTCGGGCTGGGGCCAACGTCCTGACTTTC.

This clonotype showed up just a few times. CDR3 sequence (DNA): TGTGCCAGCAGTTTAGGAGGTTTCGTGAAAGAGACCCAGTACTTC. Translation: CASSLGGFVKETQYF. V gene TRBV12-3 or TRBV12-4 combines with J gene TRBJ2-5; D uncertain. The V end lost 1 base, the J end lost 3 bases, and 12 bases lay between the germline ends. This CDR3 has 15 amino acids.

The chain has TRBV4-2 and TRBJ1-1, with TRBD1 matching 10 bases. The V gene's germline CDR1 is LGHNA and CDR2 YNFKEQ. V shed 4 bases and J 4 bases; nucleotides not matched to a gene: 3. The CDR3 spans 14 residues. CDR3 sequence: CASSRGTGATEAFF. The CDR3 nucleotides read TGTGCCAGCAGCCGAGGGACAGGGGCCACTGAAGCTTTCTTT.

This clonotype showed up just a few times. V gene TRBV9 combines with J gene TRBJ2-5, with D perhaps matching TRBD2 (5 bases). V was trimmed by 3 bases and J by 4 bases, leaving 13 bases between them. The CDR3 spans 14 residues. CDR1 is SGDLS, CDR2 YYNGEE, per germline. This chain's CDR3 is CASSAGVGGETQYF. In nucleotides, the CDR3 is TGTGCCAGCAGCGCCGGCGTCGGAGGAGAGACCCAGTACTTC.

This clonotype was counted ten times or more. This chain connects TRBV20-1 to TRBJ2-1, with D hard to call. CDR1 DFQATT and CDR2 SNEGSKA come from the germline V gene (reference sequence). Trimming cost V 5 bases and J 8 bases, with 19 bases left between them. This CDR3 is 14 amino acids long. The CDR3 sequence: CSAPHLTLSDEQFF. CDR3 nucleotide sequence: TGCAGTGCTCCTCATCTAACGTTGTCGGATGAGCAGTTCTTC.

The V call is TRBV15, the J call TRBJ1-1, with D hard to call. Between the trimmed V and J ends, which lost 0 bases and 1 base, there was a span of 18 bases. Germline CDR1 LNHNV, CDR2 YYDKDF (reference sequence). The CDR3 has 18 amino acids. The CDR3 region has the DNA TGTGCCACCAGCAGAGATGGGTTAGGCCGGATAAAGAACACTGAAGCTTTCTTT. Translated: CATSRDGLGRIKNTEAFF.